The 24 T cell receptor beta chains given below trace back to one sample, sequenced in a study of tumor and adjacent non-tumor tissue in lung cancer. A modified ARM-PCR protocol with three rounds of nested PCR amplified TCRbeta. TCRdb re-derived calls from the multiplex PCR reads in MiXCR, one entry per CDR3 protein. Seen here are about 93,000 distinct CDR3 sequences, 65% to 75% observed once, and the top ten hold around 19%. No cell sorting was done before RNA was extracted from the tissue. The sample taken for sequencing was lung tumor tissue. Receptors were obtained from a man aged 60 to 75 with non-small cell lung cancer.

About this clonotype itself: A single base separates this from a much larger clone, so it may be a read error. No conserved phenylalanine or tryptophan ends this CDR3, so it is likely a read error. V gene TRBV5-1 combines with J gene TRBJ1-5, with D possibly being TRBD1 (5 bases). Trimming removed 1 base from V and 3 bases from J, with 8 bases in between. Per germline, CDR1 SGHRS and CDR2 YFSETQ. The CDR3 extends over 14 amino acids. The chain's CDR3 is CASSLSGFNQPQHL. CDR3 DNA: TGCGCCAGCAGCTTGTCAGGGTTCAATCAGCCCCAGCATTTG.

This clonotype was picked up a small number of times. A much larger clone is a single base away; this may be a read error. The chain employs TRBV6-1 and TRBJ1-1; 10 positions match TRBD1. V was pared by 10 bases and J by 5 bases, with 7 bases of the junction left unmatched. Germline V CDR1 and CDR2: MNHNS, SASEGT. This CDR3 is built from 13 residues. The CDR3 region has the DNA TGTGCCATCGGCGGGGACAGGGGAACTGAAGCTTTCTTT. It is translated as CAIGGDRGTEAFF.

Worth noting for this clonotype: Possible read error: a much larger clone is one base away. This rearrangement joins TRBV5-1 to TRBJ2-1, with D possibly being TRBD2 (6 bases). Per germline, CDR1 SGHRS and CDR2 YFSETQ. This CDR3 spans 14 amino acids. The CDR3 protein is CASSSGDSCNEQFF. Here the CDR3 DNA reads TGCGCCAGCAGTAGCGGTGACTCCTGCAATGAGCAGTTCTTC.

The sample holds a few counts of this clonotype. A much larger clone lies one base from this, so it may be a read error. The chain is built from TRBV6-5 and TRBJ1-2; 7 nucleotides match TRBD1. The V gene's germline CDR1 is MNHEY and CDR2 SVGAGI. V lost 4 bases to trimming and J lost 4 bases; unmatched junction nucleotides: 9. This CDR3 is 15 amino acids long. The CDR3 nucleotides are TGTGCCAGCAGTTTCGCTACCGGGACAGCCTATGGCTACACCTTC. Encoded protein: CASSFATGTAYGYTF.

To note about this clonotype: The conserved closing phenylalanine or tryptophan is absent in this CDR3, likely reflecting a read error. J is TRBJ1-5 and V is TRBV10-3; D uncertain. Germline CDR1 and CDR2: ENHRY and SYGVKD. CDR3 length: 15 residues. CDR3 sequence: CDISDSGRHNQPQHS. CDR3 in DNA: TGTGACATCAGTGACTCTGGCCGGCACAATCAGCCCCAGCATTCT.

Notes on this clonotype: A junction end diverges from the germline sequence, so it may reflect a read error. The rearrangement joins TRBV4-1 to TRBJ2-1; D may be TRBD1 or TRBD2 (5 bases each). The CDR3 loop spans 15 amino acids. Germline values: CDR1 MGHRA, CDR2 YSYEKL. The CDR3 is CASSQGLGPLLEQFF. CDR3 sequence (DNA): TGCGCCAGTAGCCAAGGTCTGGGACCACTCCTTGAGCAGTTCTTC.

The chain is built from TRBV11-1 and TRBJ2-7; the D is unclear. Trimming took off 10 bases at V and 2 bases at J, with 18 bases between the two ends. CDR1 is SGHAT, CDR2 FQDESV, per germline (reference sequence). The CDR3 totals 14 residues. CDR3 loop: CANSFPGGAYEQYF. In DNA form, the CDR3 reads TGTGCCAACAGTTTTCCTGGCGGCGCCTACGAGCAGTACTTC.

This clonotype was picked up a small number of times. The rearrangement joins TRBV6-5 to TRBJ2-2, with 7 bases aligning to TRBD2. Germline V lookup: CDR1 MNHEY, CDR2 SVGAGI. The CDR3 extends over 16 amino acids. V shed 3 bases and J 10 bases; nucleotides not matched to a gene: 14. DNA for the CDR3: TGTGCCAGCAGTTATAAGGGGAGGGCGAACGCCGAGGAGCTGTTTTTT. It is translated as CASSYKGRANAEELFF.

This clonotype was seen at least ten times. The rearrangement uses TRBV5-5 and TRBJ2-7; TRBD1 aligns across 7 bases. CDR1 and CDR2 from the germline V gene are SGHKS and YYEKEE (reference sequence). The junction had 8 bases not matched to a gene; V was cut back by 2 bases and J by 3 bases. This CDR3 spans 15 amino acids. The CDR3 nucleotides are TGTGCCAGCAGCTTTGACAGGGCCGCGAACTACGAGCAGTACTTC. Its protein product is CASSFDRAANYEQYF.

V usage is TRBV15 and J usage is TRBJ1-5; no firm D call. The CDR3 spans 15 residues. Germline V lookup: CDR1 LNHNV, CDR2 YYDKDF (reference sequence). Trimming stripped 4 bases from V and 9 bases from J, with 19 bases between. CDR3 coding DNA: TGTGCCACCAGCATAGTTACAGTGGGTAGTCGGCCCCAGCATTTT. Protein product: CATSIVTVGSRPQHF.

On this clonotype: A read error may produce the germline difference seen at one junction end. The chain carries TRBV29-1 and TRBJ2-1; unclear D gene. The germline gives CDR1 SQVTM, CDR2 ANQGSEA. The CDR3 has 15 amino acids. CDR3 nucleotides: TGCAGCGTTGAAGGTAAATACAGCTCATACAATGGGCAGTTCTTC. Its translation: CSVEGKYSSYNGQFF.

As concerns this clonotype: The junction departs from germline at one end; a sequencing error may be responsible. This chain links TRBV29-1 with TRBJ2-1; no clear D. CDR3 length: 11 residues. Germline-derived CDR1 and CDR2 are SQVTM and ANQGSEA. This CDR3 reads CSVQNYNELFF. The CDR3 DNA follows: TGCAGTGTACAAAATTACAATGAGCTGTTCTTC.

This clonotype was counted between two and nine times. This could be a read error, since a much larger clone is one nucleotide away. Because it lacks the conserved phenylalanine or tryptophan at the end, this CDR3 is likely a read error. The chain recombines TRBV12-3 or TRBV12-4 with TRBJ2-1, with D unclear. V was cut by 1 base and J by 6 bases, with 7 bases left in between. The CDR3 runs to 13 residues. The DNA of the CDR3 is TGTGCCAGCAGTTTAGGCGGCGGCAATGAGCAGTTCTCC. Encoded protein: CASSLGGGNEQFS.

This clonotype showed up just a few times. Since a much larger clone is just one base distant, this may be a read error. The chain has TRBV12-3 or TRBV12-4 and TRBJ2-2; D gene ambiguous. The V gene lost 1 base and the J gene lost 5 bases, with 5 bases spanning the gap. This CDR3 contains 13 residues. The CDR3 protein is CASSLGTTGELFF. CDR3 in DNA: TGTGCCAGCAGTTTAGGTACGACCGGGGAGCTGTTTTTT.

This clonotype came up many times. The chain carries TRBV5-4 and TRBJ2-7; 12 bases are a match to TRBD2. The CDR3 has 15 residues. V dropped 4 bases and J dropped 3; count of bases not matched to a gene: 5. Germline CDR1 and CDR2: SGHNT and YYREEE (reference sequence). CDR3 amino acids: CASSPGTSGFYEQYF. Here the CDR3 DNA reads TGTGCCAGCAGCCCCGGGACTAGCGGGTTCTACGAGCAGTACTTC.

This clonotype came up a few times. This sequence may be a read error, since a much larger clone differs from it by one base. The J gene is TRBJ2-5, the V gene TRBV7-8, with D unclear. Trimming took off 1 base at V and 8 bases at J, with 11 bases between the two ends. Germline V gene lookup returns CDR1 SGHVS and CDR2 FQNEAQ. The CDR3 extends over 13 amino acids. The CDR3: CASSLDVRDTQYF. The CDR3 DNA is TGTGCCAGCAGCTTAGATGTCAGAGATACCCAGTACTTC.

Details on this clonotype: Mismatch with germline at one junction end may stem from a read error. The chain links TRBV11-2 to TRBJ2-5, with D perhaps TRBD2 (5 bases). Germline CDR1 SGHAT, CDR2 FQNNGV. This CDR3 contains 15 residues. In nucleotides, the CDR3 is TGTGCCAGCAGCTTAGGAGGGTTGGTGCAAGGGACCCAGTACTTC. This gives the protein CASSLGGLVQGTQYF. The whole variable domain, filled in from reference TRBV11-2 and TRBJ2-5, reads EAGVAQSPRYKIIEKRQSVAFWCNPISGHATLYWYQQILGQGPKLLIQFQNNGVVDDSQLPKDRFSAERLKGVDSTLKIQPAKLEDSAVYLCASSLGGLVQGTQYFGPGTRLLVL.

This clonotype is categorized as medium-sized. CDR3 nucleotides: TGTGCCAGCAGCTTAGTGACAGTGGGTACTCGCGAGCAGTACTTC. As protein: CASSLVTVGTREQYF. J is TRBJ2-7 and V is TRBV11-1; TRBD1 might be the D (5 bases). Germline CDR1 reads SGHAT; CDR2 reads FQDESV (reference sequence). This CDR3 contains 15 residues. The V end was cut by 1 base, the J end by 6 bases, with 16 bases between.

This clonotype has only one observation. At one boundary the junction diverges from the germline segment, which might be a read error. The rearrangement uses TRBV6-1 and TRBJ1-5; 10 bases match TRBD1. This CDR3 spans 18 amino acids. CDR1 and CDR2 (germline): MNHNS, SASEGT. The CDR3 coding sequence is TGTGCCAGCAGCGAAGGATTGGACAGGGGGTATGGCAATCAGCCCCAGCATTTT. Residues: CASSEGLDRGYGNQPQHF.

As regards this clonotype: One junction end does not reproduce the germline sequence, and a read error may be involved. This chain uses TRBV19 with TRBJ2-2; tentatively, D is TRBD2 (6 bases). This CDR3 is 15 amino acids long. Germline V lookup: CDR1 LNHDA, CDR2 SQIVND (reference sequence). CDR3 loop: CASSIMRDRPGDLFF. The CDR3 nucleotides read TGTGCCAGTAGTATTATGCGGGATCGGCCCGGGGACCTGTTTTTT.

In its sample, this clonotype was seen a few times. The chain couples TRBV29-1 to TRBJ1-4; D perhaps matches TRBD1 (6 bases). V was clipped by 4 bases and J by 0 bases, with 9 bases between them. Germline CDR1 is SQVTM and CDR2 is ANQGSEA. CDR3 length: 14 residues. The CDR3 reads CSVGGATTNEKLFF. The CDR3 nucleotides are TGCAGCGTTGGGGGGGCCACAACTAATGAAAAACTGTTTTTT.

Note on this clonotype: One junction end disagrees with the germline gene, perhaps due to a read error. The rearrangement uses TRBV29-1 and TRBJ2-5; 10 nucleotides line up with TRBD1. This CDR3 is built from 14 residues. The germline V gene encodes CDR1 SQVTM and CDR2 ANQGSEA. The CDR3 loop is CSVRRQGACETQYF. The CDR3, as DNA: TGCAGCGTTAGGAGACAGGGGGCTTGTGAGACCCAGTATTTC.

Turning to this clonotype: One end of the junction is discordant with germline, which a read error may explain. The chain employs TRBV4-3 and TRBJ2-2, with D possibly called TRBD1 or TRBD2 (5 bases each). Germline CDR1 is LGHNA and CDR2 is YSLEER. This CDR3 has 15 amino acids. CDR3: CASSQDARGVGELSF. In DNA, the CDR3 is TGCGCCAGCAGCCAAGACGCTCGAGGGGTCGGGGAGCTGTCTTTT.

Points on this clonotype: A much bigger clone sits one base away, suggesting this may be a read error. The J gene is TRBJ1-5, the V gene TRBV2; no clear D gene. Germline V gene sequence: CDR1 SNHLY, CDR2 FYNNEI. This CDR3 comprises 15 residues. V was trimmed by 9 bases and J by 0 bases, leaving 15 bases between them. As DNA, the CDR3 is TGTGCCAGGAGACCCCAGGTGTATAGCAATCAGCCCCAGCATTTT. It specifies CARRPQVYSNQPQHF.